What follows describes a single T cell receptor (beta chain). Germline values: CDR1 SGDLS, CDR2 YYNGEE. The V segment lost 2 bases and the J segment 4 bases; nucleotides outside the gene matches: 8. This CDR3 spans 15 amino acids. These data originate in a study of regulatory T cells in long-lasting Graves disease. The TCR beta library used iRepertoire HTBI primers with Arm-PCR amplification of CDR3. In the authors' workflow: Detected in the samples were 62 TRBV and approximately 14 TRBJ segments. Each CDR3 protein is one row after TCRdb ran MiXCR on the multiplex PCR reads. Here the V and J calls rest on TCRdb's processing, not on the authors' analysis. The table has 560,000 or so distinct CDR3 sequences, about 15% seen once. Time point meaning: newly diagnosed GD, antithyroid drugs for less than 3 months. From RNA extracted from PBMCs, the TCR library was made. This same sample was also taken into another study, of T cells in Graves' hyperthyroidism and ophthalmopathy. That investigation notes: Most thyroid-expanded clonotypes above 0.001 were also found in blood. Model-based prediction identified ophthalmopathy a median 6.5 months prior to its onset.

This TCR was recovered from a man between 18 and 29 years old with Graves disease. This sequence joins TRBV9 and TRBJ1-2; the match to TRBD1 covers 7 bases. This material consisted of peripheral blood mononuclear cells (PBMCs), taken at new diagnosis, from a patient treated with antithyroid drugs. CDR3: CASSVLQGPGYGYTF. The DNA of the CDR3 is TGTGCCAGCAGCGTCTTACAGGGGCCTGGCTATGGCTACACCTTC.